The TCR beta chain under discussion was sequenced for a study of blood T cells in healthy people across ages. The V gene's germline CDR1 is MNHNS and CDR2 SASEGT. This CDR3 spans 14 amino acids. On this clonotype itself: The antigen is not known. At one end the junction does not follow the germline gene, possibly because of a read error.

Next came a second PCR, run for roughly 6 to 11 cycles, which used a sample-barcoded 5' primer along with a J-beta primer mix. In TCRdb, the 5' RACE reads were re-called with MiXCR into one record per CDR3 protein. The data contain some 1.4 million distinct CDR3 sequences, about 43% of them seen just once; the ten biggest clones take up 7% to 9.5%. The study, taken as a whole, reports: Getting older went along with TCR beta diversity per million T cells dropping roughly linearly. Expanded clonotype changes were possibly confounded by unknown donor CMV status.

The rearrangement joins TRBV6-1 to TRBJ1-1; a possible D gene is TRBD1 (6 bases). Sequences were obtained from blood. The receptor's source is a woman between 18 and 29 years old in good health. The CDR3, as DNA: TGTGCCAGCAGGGAAGGACAGAGGAACACTGAAGCTTTCTTT. This codes for CASREGQRNTEAFF.